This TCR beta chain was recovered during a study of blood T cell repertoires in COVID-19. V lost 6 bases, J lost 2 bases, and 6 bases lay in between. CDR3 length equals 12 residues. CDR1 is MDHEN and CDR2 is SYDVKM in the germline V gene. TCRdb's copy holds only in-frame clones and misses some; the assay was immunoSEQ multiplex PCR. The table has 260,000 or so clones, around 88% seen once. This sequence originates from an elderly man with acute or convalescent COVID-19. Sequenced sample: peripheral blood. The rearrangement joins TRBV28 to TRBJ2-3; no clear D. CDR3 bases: TGTGCCAGCAGCTCCCTCACAGATACGCAGTATTTT. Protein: CASSSLTDTQYF.